The 30 T cell receptor beta chains below were found in one sample sequenced in a study of CD8 T cells in Susac syndrome. An input of roughly 0.5 to 1 ug of RNA was subjected to reverse transcription using random hexamers. Using its own MiXCR run on the immunoSEQ multiplex PCR reads, TCRdb lists one record per CDR3 protein. Among some 130,000 distinct CDR3 sequences listed, 85% to 95% were seen once. The material sequenced was CD8+ T cells from PBMCs. These receptors were obtained from a human donor with Susac syndrome.

The chain has TRBV29-1 and TRBJ1-1; a weak D match, TRBD1 (6 bases). Trimming shortened V by 0 bases and J by 0 bases, and 11 bases separated the two germline ends. This CDR3 is 15 amino acids long. Germline V lookup: CDR1 SQVTM, CDR2 ANQGSEA. The CDR3 DNA sequence: TGCAGCGTTGAAGATGGGGGCGGGATGAACACTGAAGCTTTCTTT. This sequence encodes CSVEDGGGMNTEAFF.

J is TRBJ2-6 and V is TRBV6-2 or TRBV6-3, with TRBD1 matching over 7 bases. This CDR3 has 18 residues. V lost 6 bases and J lost 0; bases outside the gene matches: 11. CDR1 and CDR2 from the germline V gene are MNHEY and SVGEGT. The CDR3 sequence is CASSSWDSFYSGANVLTF. The CDR3 region has the DNA TGTGCCAGCAGCTCTTGGGACAGTTTTTACTCTGGGGCCAACGTCCTGACTTTC.

A few counts support this clonotype. V is TRBV28 and J is TRBJ2-7; D may be TRBD1 or TRBD2 (5 bases each). Germline CDR1 and CDR2: MDHEN and SYDVKM. V lost 7 bases, J lost 3 bases, and 19 bases lay in between. The CDR3 sequence is 15 residues long. The CDR3 DNA reads as TGTGCCAGCACGGGGACCGCAGAGGGAAACTACGAGCAGTACTTC. Its protein product is CASTGTAEGNYEQYF. Complete variable domain (other parts from reference TRBV28 and TRBJ2-7): DVKVTQSSRYLVKRTGEKVFLECVQDMDHENMFWYRQDPGLGLRLIYFSYDVKMKEKGDIPEGYSVSREKKERFSLILESASTNQTSMYLCASTGTAEGNYEQYFGPGTRLTVT.

The chain carries TRBV6-5 and TRBJ2-5; D ambiguous. V lost 2 bases to trimming and J lost 5 bases, with 12 bases between them. Germline CDR1 reads MNHEY; CDR2 reads SVGAGI. The CDR3 has 14 amino acids. As DNA, the CDR3 is TGTGCCAGCAGTTACCAAGCTAGTTTGGAGACCCAGTACTTC. Translating gives CASSYQASLETQYF.

The V gene is TRBV12-5, the J gene TRBJ2-3; no definite D call. Trimming left V 3 bases short and J 6 bases short, with 4 bases between. The CDR3 is 11 amino acids. The germline CDR1 and CDR2 sequences are LGHNT and FRNRAP. CDR3 coding DNA: TGTGCTAGTGGTTTCGGCGATACGCAGTATTTT. It is translated as CASGFGDTQYF.

This clonotype was observed once. The rearrangement links TRBV24-1 to TRBJ1-5; possibly TRBD1 for D (5 bases). Per the germline V gene, CDR1 is KGHDR and CDR2 is SFDVKD. V was shortened by 4 bases and J by 10 bases, with 13 bases between the two germline ends. The CDR3 covers 13 residues. The CDR3 sequence: CATSEDSFLPQHF. The CDR3 DNA reads as TGTGCCACCAGTGAAGACAGCTTTTTACCCCAGCATTTT.

This chain uses TRBV5-4 with TRBJ2-7, with TRBD1 identical over 7 bases. Germline lookup yields CDR1 SGHNT and CDR2 YYREEE (reference sequence). Trimming took 3 bases from V and 2 from J; bases not matched to a gene: 11. The CDR3 loop spans 16 amino acids. DNA of the CDR3: TGTGCCAGCAGCTCCCTACAGGGGTTTATCGCCTACGAGCAGTACTTC. It is translated as CASSSLQGFIAYEQYF.

In its sample, this clonotype was seen a few times. This chain uses TRBV3-1 with TRBJ2-7; 8 bases map to TRBD1. The CDR3 totals 15 residues. V gave up 1 base and J gave up 3 bases; unmatched junction bases: 5. CDR1 is LGHDT, CDR2 YNNKEL, per germline (reference sequence). The CDR3 loop reads CASSQVAGGNYEQYF. The DNA of the CDR3 is TGTGCCAGCAGCCAAGTGGCAGGGGGCAACTACGAGCAGTACTTC.

The chain combines TRBV29-1 with TRBJ2-7; possibly TRBD1 or TRBD2 for D (5 bases each). Germline lookup yields CDR1 SQVTM and CDR2 ANQGSEA. The CDR3 contains 13 residues. V gave up 3 bases and J gave up 5 bases, with 14 bases separating them. The CDR3 region has the DNA TGCAGCGTTGAGGGGGTCCGAGGGGACGAGCAGTACTTC. As protein: CSVEGVRGDEQYF.

This clonotype was observed a single time. V gene TRBV27 combines with J gene TRBJ1-3; no clear D gene. Germline values: CDR1 MNHEY, CDR2 SMNVEV (reference sequence). Between the trimmed V and J ends, which lost 3 bases and 0 bases, there was a span of 6 bases. The CDR3 is made up of 14 amino acids. The CDR3 loop is CASSLAISGNTIYF. As DNA, the CDR3 is TGTGCCAGCAGTTTGGCCATCTCTGGAAACACCATATATTTT.

The CDR3: CASTAPGPIGYTF. Here the CDR3 DNA reads TGTGCCAGTACCGCCCCAGGGCCGATCGGCTACACCTTC. The chain combines TRBV19 with TRBJ1-2; the D gene is possibly TRBD1 (5 bases). V was cut by 7 bases and J by 8 bases, with 17 bases left in between. The CDR3 loop spans 13 amino acids. Germline loops: CDR1 LNHDA, CDR2 SQIVND (reference sequence).

This chain links TRBV7-9 with TRBJ2-3; D perhaps matches TRBD2 (5 bases). The CDR3 is 14 amino acids. Germline-derived CDR1 and CDR2 are SEHNR and FQNEAQ (reference sequence). The V end was cut by 9 bases, the J end by 5 bases, with 18 bases between. This CDR3 reads CASLGGSFKDTQYF. The CDR3 bases are TGTGCCAGTCTAGGAGGCTCGTTCAAAGATACGCAGTATTTT.

V and J are TRBV27 and TRBJ2-3; D not resolved. The CDR3 is made up of 13 amino acids. The germline CDR1 and CDR2 sequences are MNHEY and SMNVEV (reference sequence). The V gene lost 3 bases and the J gene lost 14 bases, with 18 bases spanning the gap. Here the CDR3 DNA reads TGTGCCAGCAGTTTTTCCGGCCCCGAGTTCCGGTATTTT. As protein: CASSFSGPEFRYF.

The chain uses TRBV13 and TRBJ2-7; TRBD1 might be the D (5 bases). Germline V gene data show CDR1 as PRHDT and CDR2 as FYEKMQ (reference sequence). The V end lost 7 bases, the J end lost 0 bases, and 16 bases lay between the germline ends. This CDR3 is 15 amino acids long. The CDR3 region is CASNNRQGASYEQYF. CDR3 DNA sequence: TGTGCCAGCAATAACAGGCAGGGCGCCTCCTACGAGCAGTACTTC.

The V and J genes are TRBV9 and TRBJ2-1; 7 nucleotides agree with TRBD1. Germline CDR1 SGDLS, CDR2 YYNGEE. J gave up 4 bases and V 2 bases, and 12 bases lay outside the gene matches. This CDR3 comprises 17 residues. CDR3 coding DNA: TGTGCCAGCAGCGTTATCCCAGTGGACAGGTTATACAATGAGCAGTTCTTC. It codes for CASSVIPVDRLYNEQFF.

The chain has TRBV7-6 and TRBJ2-1, with 9 positions matching TRBD2. Germline trimming cut 5 bases from V and 0 bases from J; bases unmatched to any gene: 8. The CDR3 has 17 residues. In germline, CDR1 is SGHVS, CDR2 FNYEAQ. The CDR3: CASSPAGGASSYNEQFF. The CDR3 DNA is TGTGCCAGCAGCCCAGCGGGAGGCGCGAGCTCCTACAATGAGCAGTTCTTC.

This chain connects TRBV29-1 to TRBJ2-6; perhaps TRBD2 as D (5 bases). With 0 bases removed from V and 0 bases from J, the gap between germline ends came to 9 bases. The germline V gene has CDR1 SQVTM and CDR2 ANQGSEA. The CDR3 is 16 residues long. The CDR3 coding sequence is TGCAGCGTTGAAGATCTAAGCGGCTCTGGGGCCAACGTCCTGACTTTC. Its protein product is CSVEDLSGSGANVLTF. Based on the CDR3 plus reference TRBV29-1 and TRBJ2-6, the full variable domain is SAVISQKPSRDICQRGTSLTIQCQVDSQVTMMFWYRQQPGQSLTLIATANQGSEATYESGFVIDKFPISRPNLTFSTLTVSNMSPEDSSIYLCSVEDLSGSGANVLTFGAGSRLTVL.

The V call is TRBV19, the J call TRBJ1-1; no clear D gene. CDR3 length: 13 amino acids. Per the germline V gene, CDR1 is LNHDA and CDR2 is SQIVND (reference sequence). With 3 bases removed from V and 1 base from J, the gap between germline ends came to 6 bases. CDR3 sequence: CASSIFGNTEAFF. In DNA, the CDR3 is TGTGCCAGTAGTATTTTTGGGAACACTGAAGCTTTCTTT. The full variable domain, rest sourced from reference TRBV19 and TRBJ1-1, is DGGITQSPKYLFRKEGQNVTLSCEQNLNHDAMYWYRQDPGQGLRLIYYSQIVNDFQKGDIAEGYSVSREKKESFPLTVTSAQKNPTAFYLCASSIFGNTEAFFGQGTRLTVV.

The V call is TRBV9, the J call TRBJ1-2, with 7 bases aligning to TRBD1. The CDR3 covers 12 residues. Per the germline V gene, CDR1 is SGDLS and CDR2 is YYNGEE. The V and J ends lost 0 bases and 13 bases, in that order; junction bases with no gene match: 6. The CDR3 reads CASSVELGQPTF. DNA for the CDR3: TGTGCCAGCAGCGTAGAACTGGGACAGCCCACCTTC.

J is TRBJ2-1 and V is TRBV9; D may be TRBD2 (5 bases). This CDR3 comprises 15 residues. Per the germline V gene, CDR1 is SGDLS and CDR2 is YYNGEE. Trimming removed 6 bases at V and 5 bases at J, with 18 bases between. CDR3 nucleotide sequence: TGTGCCAGCAACGCCGGTGCGGGCGCCCACAATGAGCAGTTCTTC. It encodes CASNAGAGAHNEQFF. Variable domain in full (rest from reference TRBV9 and TRBJ2-1): DSGVTQTPKHLITATGQRVTLRCSPRSGDLSVYWYQQSLDQGLQFLIQYYNGEERAKGNILERFSAQQFPDLHSELNLSSLELGDSALYFCASNAGAGAHNEQFFGPGTRLTVL.

The gene calls are TRBV27 and TRBJ1-5, with D hard to call. V lost 0 bases and J 7 bases, leaving 13 bases between the germline ends. The CDR3 extends over 15 amino acids. CDR1 and CDR2 from the germline V gene are MNHEY and SMNVEV (reference sequence). The DNA of the CDR3 is TGTGCCAGCAGTTTATCGGGAGTGGGTGGGCAGCCCCAGCATTTT. This sequence encodes CASSLSGVGGQPQHF.

Worth noting for this clonotype: A read error may account for a junction end that differs from germline. This rearrangement joins TRBV3-1 to TRBJ2-5, with D possibly matching TRBD2 (5 bases). The CDR3 sequence is 17 residues long. CDR1 LGHDT and CDR2 YNNKEL come from the germline V gene (reference sequence). CDR3 sequence reads: CASSPPDGLAMGETQDF. In nucleotides, the CDR3 is TGTGCCAGCAGCCCTCCCGATGGGTTAGCGATGGGAGAGACCCAGGACTTC.

This clonotype was observed a single time. CDR3 protein: CASSDSQGPATISGYTF. The CDR3 bases are TGTGCCAGCAGCGATTCACAGGGACCTGCTACAATCAGTGGCTACACCTTC. This sequence joins TRBV9 and TRBJ1-2, with D tentatively TRBD1 (6 bases). Trimming took off 3 bases at V and 7 bases at J, with 25 bases between the two ends. The CDR3 sequence is 17 residues long. CDR1 and CDR2 from the germline V gene are SGDLS and YYNGEE. The full variable domain, completed using reference TRBV9 and TRBJ1-2, is DSGVTQTPKHLITATGQRVTLRCSPRSGDLSVYWYQQSLDQGLQFLIQYYNGEERAKGNILERFSAQQFPDLHSELNLSSLELGDSALYFCASSDSQGPATISGYTFGSGTRLTVV.

This chain links TRBV28 with TRBJ2-1; 8 nucleotides line up with TRBD1. CDR3 length: 16 amino acids. Germline loops: CDR1 MDHEN, CDR2 SYDVKM. After removal of 5 bases from V and 3 bases from J, the junction contained 9 bases not matched to a gene. CDR3 amino acids: CASSPGPGQVYNEQFF. Written as DNA, the CDR3 is TGTGCCAGCAGTCCTGGTCCGGGACAGGTCTACAATGAGCAGTTCTTC.

The chain recombines TRBV20-1 with TRBJ1-3, with D perhaps matching TRBD1 (6 bases). This CDR3 spans 14 amino acids. The V end lost 4 bases, the J end lost 0 bases, and 10 bases lay between the germline ends. The V gene's germline CDR1 is DFQATT and CDR2 SNEGSKA (reference sequence). CDR3 bases: TGCAGTGCTAAAGGGACACACTCTGGAAACACCATATATTTT. It codes for CSAKGTHSGNTIYF.

V is TRBV27 and J is TRBJ2-3; the D is unclear. Germline-derived CDR1 and CDR2 are MNHEY and SMNVEV (reference sequence). V lost 3 bases to trimming and J lost 1 base, with 5 bases between them. This CDR3 has 13 residues. Written as DNA, the CDR3 is TGTGCCAGCAGTTTTTTGGGCACAGATACGCAGTATTTT. Translating it yields CASSFLGTDTQYF.

CDR3 sequence: CASSDPGTGGGYTF. DNA for the CDR3: TGTGCCAGCAGCGATCCCGGGACAGGAGGTGGCTACACCTTC. The chain carries TRBV9 and TRBJ1-2, with 8 bases lining up with TRBD1. The CDR3 has 14 residues. Germline CDR1 is SGDLS and CDR2 is YYNGEE. Germline trimming cut 3 bases from V and 7 bases from J; bases unmatched to any gene: 8.

The chain carries TRBV20-1 and TRBJ1-5; 9 positions match TRBD1. Trimming cost V 5 bases and J 5 bases; bases outside gene matches: 16. The CDR3 extends over 17 amino acids. Germline V gives CDR1 DFQATT, CDR2 SNEGSKA (reference sequence). The CDR3 DNA reads as TGCAGTGCTTCATTCCCCCACCGGGACAGGGTTTATCAGCCCCAGCATTTT. It yields the protein CSASFPHRDRVYQPQHF.

The V gene is TRBV12-3 or TRBV12-4, the J gene TRBJ2-1; D call uncertain. The CDR3 length is 15 residues. V lost 5 bases to trimming and J lost 2 bases, with 13 bases between them. CDR3 coding DNA: TGTGCCAGCAGTGAACTATTGGCAGCCTACAATGAGCAGTTCTTC. This translates into CASSELLAAYNEQFF.

The chain couples TRBV6-5 to TRBJ2-5; D is undetermined. V was trimmed by 6 bases and J by 1 base, leaving 9 bases between them. The germline CDR1 and CDR2 sequences are MNHEY and SVGAGI. The CDR3 spans 13 residues. The CDR3 protein is CASRRLTQETQYF. The CDR3 bases are TGTGCCAGCAGGCGCCTCACCCAAGAGACCCAGTACTTC.